Listed below are T cell receptor beta chains from one sample, sequenced in a study of spatial heterogeneity in lung cancer. Each CDR3 protein is one row after TCRdb ran MiXCR on the 5' RACE reads. The sample yields tens of thousands of distinct CDR3 sequences, around 12% seen once. The starting material was PBMCs, obtained at surgery. The receptors here all came from a male donor with early-stage non-small cell lung cancer. CDR3s include the opening cysteine and the closing phenylalanine or tryptophan. D genes are given only for firm matches. Size tells how often a clone was seen (once, few, many) or the class of an expanded clone, and some rows leave it out.

d_gene,v_gene,abundance,j_gene,CDR3nt,CDR3aa
-,TRBV7-9,many,TRBJ1-1,TGTGCCAGCAGCTCCACCCCTGCCCGGGTACAGCTGAACACTGAAGCTTTCTTT,CASSSTPARVQLNTEAFF
-,TRBV3-1,few,TRBJ2-3,TGTGCCAGCAGCCAACCCGACCCAAGCACAGATACGCAGTATTTT,CASSQPDPSTDTQYF
-,TRBV25-1,-,TRBJ1-1,TGTGCCAGCAGTGCCCATGGGACATCCCCGAACACTGAAGCTTTCTTT,CASSAHGTSPNTEAFF
-,TRBV29-1,-,TRBJ2-7,TGCAGCGTCCGGCTGAACGAGCAGTACTTC,CSVRLNEQYF
-,TRBV7-2,-,TRBJ2-6,TGTGCCAGCAGCTTAGCTGGGGGCTCTGGGGCCAACGTCCTGACTTTC,CASSLAGGSGANVLTF
-,TRBV5-1,many,TRBJ2-5,TGCGCCAGCAGCTTCTCGGGTTACCAAGAGACCCAGTACTTC,CASSFSGYQETQYF
-,TRBV29-1,-,TRBJ1-2,TGCAGCGTTGAAGAAGTGTGGACGGATCACTATGGCTACACCTTC,CSVEEVWTDHYGYTF
-,TRBV30,few,TRBJ1-5,TGTGCCTGGAGTGTAACAGGGACTCAGCCCCAGCATTTT,CAWSVTGTQPQHF
-,TRBV6-5,few,TRBJ1-1,TGTGCCAGCAGTCCGGGGGAGACTGAAGCTTTCTTT,CASSPGETEAFF
TRBD1,TRBV29-1,few,TRBJ2-3,TGCAGCGTCAGCTCCCGGGACAGATTCACAGATACGCAGTATTTT,CSVSSRDRFTDTQYF
-,TRBV2,many,TRBJ2-1,TGTGCCAGCAGTCCGACTAGGGCGGGTAATGAGCAGTTCTTC,CASSPTRAGNEQFF
TRBD1,TRBV5-1,-,TRBJ1-1,TGCGCCAGCAGGGGACAGGTAGATTTGAACACTGAAGCTTTCTTT,CASRGQVDLNTEAFF
-,TRBV5-1,-,TRBJ2-1,TGCGCCAGCAGCGAAGACTGGGCTGGGAATGAGCAGTTCTTC,CASSEDWAGNEQFF
-,TRBV20-1,few,TRBJ2-1,TGCAGTGCCCCTAGGGACGGCTCCTACAATGAGCAGTTCTTC,CSAPRDGSYNEQFF
-,TRBV7-7,many,TRBJ1-3,TGTGCCAGCAGCCTAGACTCATTCTCTGGAAACACCATATATTTT,CASSLDSFSGNTIYF
-,TRBV30,-,TRBJ1-3,TGTGCCTGGGGGAAGTTAGGGGTTGGAAACACCATATATTTT,CAWGKLGVGNTIYF
-,TRBV20-1,many,TRBJ2-5,TGCAGTGCTAGGTTTGAGACGGCCAAGACCCAGTACTTC,CSARFETAKTQYF
-,TRBV3-1,many,TRBJ1-3,TGTGCCAGCAGCCCGGGAAACACCATATATTTT,CASSPGNTIYF